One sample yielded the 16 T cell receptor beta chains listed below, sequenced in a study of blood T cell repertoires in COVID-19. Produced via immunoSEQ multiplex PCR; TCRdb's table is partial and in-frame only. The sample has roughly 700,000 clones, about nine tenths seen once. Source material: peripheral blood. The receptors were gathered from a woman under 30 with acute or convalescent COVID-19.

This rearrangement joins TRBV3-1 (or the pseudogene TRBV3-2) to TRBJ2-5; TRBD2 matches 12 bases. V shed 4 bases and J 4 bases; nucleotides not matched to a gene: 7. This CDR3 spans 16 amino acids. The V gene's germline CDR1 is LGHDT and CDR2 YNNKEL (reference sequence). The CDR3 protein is CASSPSSGGARETQYF. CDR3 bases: TGTGCCAGCAGCCCGTCTAGCGGGGGGGCAAGAGAGACCCAGTACTTC.

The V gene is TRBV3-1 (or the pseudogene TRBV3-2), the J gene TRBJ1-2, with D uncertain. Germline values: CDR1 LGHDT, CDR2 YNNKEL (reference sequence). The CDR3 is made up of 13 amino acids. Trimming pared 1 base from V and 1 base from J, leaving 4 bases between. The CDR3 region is CASSQALNYGYTF. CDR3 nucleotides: TGTGCCAGCAGCCAAGCCCTTAACTATGGCTACACCTTC.

CDR3 DNA sequence: TGCGCCAGCAGCCAAGTTATTTCGGTTGGAGCTTTCTTT. Its protein is CASSQVISVGAFF. This rearrangement joins TRBV4-1 to TRBJ1-1; D uncertain. CDR1 and CDR2 (germline): MGHRA, YSYEKL. V shed 1 base and J shed 10 bases, with 13 bases lying between them. CDR3 length equals 13 residues.

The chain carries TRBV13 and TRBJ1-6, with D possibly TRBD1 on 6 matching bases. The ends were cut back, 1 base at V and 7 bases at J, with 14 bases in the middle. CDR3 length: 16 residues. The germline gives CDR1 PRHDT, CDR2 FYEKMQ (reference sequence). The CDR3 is CASSLALTGLNSPLHF. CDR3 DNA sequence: TGTGCCAGCAGCTTAGCTCTCACAGGGCTAAATTCACCCCTCCACTTT.

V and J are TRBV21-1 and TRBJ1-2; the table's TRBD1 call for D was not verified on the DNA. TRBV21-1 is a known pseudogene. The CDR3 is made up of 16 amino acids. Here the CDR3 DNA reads TGTGCCAGCAGCAAAGCGAAACAGGGACACCGAGGGAGCTACACCTTC. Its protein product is CASSKAKQGHRGSYTF.

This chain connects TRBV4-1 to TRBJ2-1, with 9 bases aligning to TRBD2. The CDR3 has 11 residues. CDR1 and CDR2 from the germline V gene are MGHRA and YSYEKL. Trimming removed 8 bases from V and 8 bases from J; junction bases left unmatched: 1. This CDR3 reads CASRGGDEQFF. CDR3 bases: TGCGCCAGCCGCGGGGGGGATGAGCAGTTCTTC.

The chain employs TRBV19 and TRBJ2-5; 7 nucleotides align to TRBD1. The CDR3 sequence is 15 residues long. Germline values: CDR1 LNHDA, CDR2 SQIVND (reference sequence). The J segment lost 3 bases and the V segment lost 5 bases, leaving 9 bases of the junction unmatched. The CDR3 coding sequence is TGTGCCAGTAGTGAAAGATACAGGGGTAAAGAGACCCAGTACTTC. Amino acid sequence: CASSERYRGKETQYF.

CDR3 in amino acids: CSVVVLGAGDTQYF. DNA of the CDR3: TGCAGCGTTGTCGTATTGGGGGCCGGAGATACGCAGTATTTT. The chain is built from TRBV29-1 and TRBJ2-3; possibly TRBD1 for D (6 bases). CDR3 size: 14 residues. Trimming pared 4 bases from V and 5 bases from J, leaving 16 bases between. Germline CDR1 is SQVTM and CDR2 is ANQGSEA.

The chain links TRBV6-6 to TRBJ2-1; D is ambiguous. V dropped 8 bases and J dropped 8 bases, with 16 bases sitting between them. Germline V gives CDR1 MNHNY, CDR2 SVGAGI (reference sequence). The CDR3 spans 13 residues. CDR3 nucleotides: TGTGCCAGCCGACTCGCCGACTGGCATGAGCAGTTCTTC. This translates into CASRLADWHEQFF.

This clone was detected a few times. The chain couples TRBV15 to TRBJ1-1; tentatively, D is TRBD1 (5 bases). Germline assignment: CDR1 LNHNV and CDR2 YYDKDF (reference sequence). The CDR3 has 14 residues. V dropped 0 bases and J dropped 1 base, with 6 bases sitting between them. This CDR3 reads CATSREGQNTEAFF. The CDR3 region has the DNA TGTGCCACCAGCAGAGAAGGACAGAACACTGAAGCTTTCTTT.

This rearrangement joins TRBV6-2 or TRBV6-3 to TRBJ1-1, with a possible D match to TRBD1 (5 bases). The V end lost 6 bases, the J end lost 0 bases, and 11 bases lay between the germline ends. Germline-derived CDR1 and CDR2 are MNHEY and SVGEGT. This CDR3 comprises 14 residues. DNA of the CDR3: TGTGCCAGCAGCACCGGGGGGTTGAACACTGAAGCTTTCTTT. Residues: CASSTGGLNTEAFF.

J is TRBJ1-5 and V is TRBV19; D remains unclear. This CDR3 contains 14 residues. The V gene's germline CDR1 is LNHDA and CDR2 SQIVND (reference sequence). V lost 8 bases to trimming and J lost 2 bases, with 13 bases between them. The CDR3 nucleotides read TGTGCCAGTCGACATCTCCCGGGCAATCAGCCCCAGCATTTT. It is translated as CASRHLPGNQPQHF.

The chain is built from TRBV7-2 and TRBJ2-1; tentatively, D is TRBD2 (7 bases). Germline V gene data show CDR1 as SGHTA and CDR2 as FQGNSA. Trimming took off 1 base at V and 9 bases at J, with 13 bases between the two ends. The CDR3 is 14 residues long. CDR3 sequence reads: CASSLEGGHSEQFF. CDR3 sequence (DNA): TGTGCCAGCAGCTTAGAGGGGGGGCACAGTGAGCAGTTCTTC.

The CDR3 here is CAWKLSRTSGGLTDTQYF. In DNA, the CDR3 is TGTGCCTGGAAACTCTCTCGGACTAGCGGGGGCCTCACAGATACGCAGTATTTT. This chain uses TRBV30 with TRBJ2-3; the match to TRBD2 covers 13 bases. Germline trimming cut 4 bases from V and 2 bases from J; bases unmatched to any gene: 12. Germline lookup yields CDR1 GTSNPN and CDR2 SVGIG (reference sequence). The CDR3 is made up of 18 amino acids.

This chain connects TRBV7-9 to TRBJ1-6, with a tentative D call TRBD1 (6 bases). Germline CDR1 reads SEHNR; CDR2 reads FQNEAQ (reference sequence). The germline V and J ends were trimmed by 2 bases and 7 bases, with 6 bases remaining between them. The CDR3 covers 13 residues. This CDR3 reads CASSLTGNSPLHF. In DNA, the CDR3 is TGTGCCAGCAGCTTAACAGGGAATTCACCCCTCCACTTT.

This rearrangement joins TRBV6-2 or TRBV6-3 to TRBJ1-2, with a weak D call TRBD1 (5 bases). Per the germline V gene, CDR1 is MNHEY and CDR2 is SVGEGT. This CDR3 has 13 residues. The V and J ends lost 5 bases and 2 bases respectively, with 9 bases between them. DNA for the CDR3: TGTGCCAGCAGTATATACAGGAACTATGGCTACACCTTC. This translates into CASSIYRNYGYTF.